This T cell receptor beta chain stems from a study of monozygotic twins with inflammatory bowel disease. No DNA is given; TCRdb re-called the 5' RACE reads and lists each CDR3 protein once. The table lists a few hundred thousand distinct CDR3 sequences. This CDR3 comprises 13 residues. The V gene's germline CDR1 is WSHSY and CDR2 SAAADI. The TCR originated in a human donor with ulcerative colitis or Crohn's disease, or a healthy co-twin of an affected twin (not recorded which). Sequenced: blood. The rearrangement links TRBV10-2 to TRBJ1-2. The CDR3 is CASSEIQHYGYTF.